This T cell receptor (beta chain) appears in the sequencing data of a study of kidney transplant recipient with SARS-CoV-2 infection. V lost 0 bases and J lost 7, with 19 bases in between. Germline CDR1 is SGHRS and CDR2 is YFSETQ. This CDR3 region has 16 residues. TCRdb redid the calling of the reads with MiXCR, one entry per CDR3 protein. The sample has roughly 230,000 distinct CDR3 sequences; more than 25% are singletons. Turning to this clonotype: This is likely a read error, given that the CDR3 carries no conserved phenylalanine or tryptophan at its end.

The chain uses TRBV5-1 and TRBJ1-1, with D tentatively TRBD1 (6 bases). This clonotype originated in a male patient aged 25-45 years who had COVID-19 and was a kidney transplant recipient. The graft donor may have contributed some T cells. The source material was a blood sample, sampled at baseline and on day 111 from a kidney transplant recipient. For the CDR3, the DNA is TGCGCCAGCAGCTTGGCAGGGGAGGGAATAGCGGATGAAGCTTTCCTT. The encoded protein is CASSLAGEGIADEAFL.